This is a list of T cell receptor beta chains from one sample in a study of blood T cell repertoires in COVID-19. Assay used: immunoSEQ multiplex PCR; TCRdb lists only in-frame clones, some missing. The repertoire holds 240,000 or so clones, with approximately 84% as singletons. The sequenced sample consisted of PBMCs or T cells enriched from blood (not recorded which). The receptors were sampled from a woman aged 40 to 50 with acute COVID-19. CDR3s include the opening cysteine and the closing phenylalanine or tryptophan. D genes are given only for firm matches. Part of the rows lack a size; the others show once, few, many or a class for expanded clones.

CDR3nt: TGCGCCAGCAGTGAGTCTCGTAGGAGGGGACTAGCGTCCTACAATGAGCAGTTCTTC; CDR3aa: CASSESRRRGLASYNEQFF; abundance: .; len: 19; j_gene: TRBJ2-1; d_gene: TRBD2; v_gene: TRBV10-2
CDR3nt: TGTGCCAGCTCAAGGGGGACCTACGAGCAGTACTTC; CDR3aa: CASSRGTYEQYF; abundance: once; len: 12; j_gene: TRBJ2-7; d_gene: .; v_gene: TRBV18
CDR3nt: TGTGCCAGCAGGCAGGGGAACTATGGCTACACCTTC; CDR3aa: CASRQGNYGYTF; abundance: .; len: 12; j_gene: TRBJ1-2; d_gene: .; v_gene: TRBV3-1/TRBV3-2
CDR3nt: TGTGCCAGCAGTAGAGCGGGAGTACCTGAGCAGTTCTTC; CDR3aa: CASSRAGVPEQFF; abundance: .; len: 13; j_gene: TRBJ2-1; d_gene: TRBD2; v_gene: TRBV2
CDR3nt: TGTGCCAGCAACGGTGTTGCAGGAATGGGCAATGAGCAGTTCTTC; CDR3aa: CASNGVAGMGNEQFF; abundance: .; len: 15; j_gene: TRBJ2-1; d_gene: .; v_gene: TRBV6-5
CDR3nt: TGTGCCAGCAGCCCCACGGGACAGGGAAGGCCTTACGAGCAGTACTTC; CDR3aa: CASSPTGQGRPYEQYF; abundance: .; len: 16; j_gene: TRBJ2-7; d_gene: TRBD1; v_gene: TRBV27
CDR3nt: TGTGCCAGCAGCTCCAGGGGCCCTCGCACAGATACGCAGTATTTT; CDR3aa: CASSSRGPRTDTQYF; abundance: .; len: 15; j_gene: TRBJ2-3; d_gene: .; v_gene: TRBV5-6
CDR3nt: TGTGCCATCAGCGTGGACATACGGAACTATGGCTACACCTTC; CDR3aa: CAISVDIRNYGYTF; abundance: .; len: 14; j_gene: TRBJ1-2; d_gene: .; v_gene: TRBV10-3
CDR3nt: TGTGCCAGTAGCCGGACAGGGATGGGGGGCTACACCTTC; CDR3aa: CASSRTGMGGYTF; abundance: many; len: 13; j_gene: TRBJ1-2; d_gene: TRBD1; v_gene: TRBV19
CDR3nt: TGTGCCAGCAGCTTGGTTAAGGGAGTCTACAATGAGCAGTTCTTC; CDR3aa: CASSLVKGVYNEQFF; abundance: .; len: 15; j_gene: TRBJ2-1; d_gene: .; v_gene: TRBV13
CDR3nt: TGTGCCAGCAGTCCTTATTCAGTGGGACTTTCCCATGAGCAGTTCTTC; CDR3aa: CASSPYSVGLSHEQFF; abundance: .; len: 16; j_gene: TRBJ2-1; d_gene: .; v_gene: TRBV28
CDR3nt: TGTGCCAGTAGTATAGTAAGGGCTAGCGGGTACAATGAGCAGTTCTTC; CDR3aa: CASSIVRASGYNEQFF; abundance: .; len: 16; j_gene: TRBJ2-1; d_gene: TRBD2; v_gene: TRBV19